These T cell receptor beta chains were read from a single sample in a study of shared T cell receptors in the human thymus. TCRdb keeps only in-frame clones here, not all; method: immunoSEQ multiplex PCR. The table includes under 850,000 clones, roughly 90% detected once. These data were also reused for a study on human thymus T cells.

Material for sequencing was thymocytes. The receptors shown here come from a boy younger than two with a congenital heart defect. CDR3s include the opening cysteine and the closing phenylalanine or tryptophan. D genes are given only for firm matches. Not every row has a clone size; where given, it reads once, few, many or a size class.

- | - | TRBJ2-1 | TRBV4-3 | TGCGCCAGCAGCCCAGCGGCGGGCCTCTCCTACAATGAGCAGTTCTTC | CASSPAAGLSYNEQFF
once | - | TRBJ2-2 | TRBV30 | TGTGCCGGGGCCAGTCCCGGGGAGCTGTTTTTT | CAGASPGELFF
few | - | TRBJ1-2 | TRBV6-1 | TGTGCCAGCAGTGAAAGGACAAGAAACTATGGCTACACCTTC | CASSERTRNYGYTF
- | TRBD1 | TRBJ2-5 | TRBV7-9 | TGTGCCAGCAGCCTAGAGAGAGGGACAGGGCAAGAGACCCAGTACTTC | CASSLERGTGQETQYF
- | TRBD1 | TRBJ2-7 | TRBV28 | TGTGCCAGCAGGAGGGACAGGGTGTCTGAGCAGTACTTC | CASRRDRVSEQYF
once | TRBD1 | TRBJ2-7 | TRBV7-2 | TGTGCCAGCAGCTTACAGGGGCCGACAGGGGAGAGCTCCTACGAGCAGTACTTC | CASSLQGPTGESSYEQYF
- | - | TRBJ2-7 | TRBV4-3 | TGCGCCAGCAGCCAAGCGAAGATGTGGGGGCCGGACTACGAGCAGTACTTC | CASSQAKMWGPDYEQYF
few | TRBD1 | TRBJ1-3 | TRBV14 | TGTGCCAGCAGCCAAGCCAGGGGGACGGGAAACACCATATATTTT | CASSQARGTGNTIYF
- | TRBD1 | TRBJ2-6 | TRBV7-8 | TGTGCCAGCAGCTCTAGGACAGGGGGGACCTCTGGGGCCAACGTCCTGACTTTC | CASSSRTGGTSGANVLTF
- | TRBD1 | TRBJ1-2 | TRBV25-1 | TGTGCCAGCAGTGAAGGTTCACAGGGGTCTAACTATGGCTACACCTTC | CASSEGSQGSNYGYTF
- | TRBD2 | TRBJ2-2 | TRBV5-4 | TGTGCCAGCAGCCCTGGACTAGCGGGAGGTGGAGGAAACACCGGGGAGCTGTTTTTT | CASSPGLAGGGGNTGELFF
few | - | TRBJ2-6 | TRBV11-3 | TGTGCCAGCAGCTTAGGGGGGTCTAGCGTCGTTTACTCTGGGGCCAACGTCCTGACTTTC | CASSLGGSSVVYSGANVLTF
- | TRBD2 | TRBJ2-1 | TRBV29-1 | TGCAGCGTTCAGAGCGGGAGGGGCTCCTACAATGAGCAGTTCTTC | CSVQSGRGSYNEQFF
once | TRBD2 | TRBJ2-3 | TRBV7-6 | TGTGCCAGCAGCTGCCGGTCTCCCCCCGGGACTAGCGGGAGACCTTTCACAGATACGCAGTATTTT | CASSCRSPPGTSGRPFTDTQYF
few | TRBD1 | TRBJ2-3 | TRBV14 | TGTGCCAGCAGCCAAGATAGGGCGGCAGGGGGCGCGAGCACAGATACGCAGTATTTT | CASSQDRAAGGASTDTQYF
- | - | TRBJ2-7 | TRBV5-4 | TGTGCCAGCAGCTTGCAGGAGGGGCCCTACGAGCAGTACTTC | CASSLQEGPYEQYF
- | TRBD1 | TRBJ2-3 | TRBV7-2 | TGTGCCAGCAGCATCCGGGACAGGGTCACAGATACGCAGTATTTT | CASSIRDRVTDTQYF
- | - | TRBJ1-4 | TRBV15 | TGTGCCACCAGCAGAGGGGGGCGGTCCCTTAATGAAAAACTGTTTTTT | CATSRGGRSLNEKLFF
- | - | TRBJ1-1 | TRBV5-4 | TGTGCCAGCAGCTCCCCCCAAGGGGGGAACACTGAAGCTTTCTTT | CASSSPQGGNTEAFF
- | TRBD2 | TRBJ2-7 | TRBV5-4 | TGTGCCAGCAGCCGAGGGGCGGGAGGGCCCTACGAGCAGTACTTC | CASSRGAGGPYEQYF
- | TRBD1 | TRBJ2-7 | TRBV27 | TGTGCCAGCAGTTTAAACAGGGGGCTATACGAGCAGTACTTC | CASSLNRGLYEQYF
- | TRBD1 | TRBJ2-1 | TRBV28 | TGTGCCAGCAGCTTCCCTCGGGACAGGCGGAGAAATGAGCAGTTCTTC | CASSFPRDRRRNEQFF
- | TRBD1 | TRBJ1-1 | TRBV30 | TGTGCCTGGAGATTCCCACAGGGGACCCCCCCGAACACTGAAGCTTTCTTT | CAWRFPQGTPPNTEAFF
- | TRBD2 | TRBJ2-6 | TRBV4-2 | TGTGCCAGCAGCCCGGCGGGAGCGTTCTCTGGGGCCAACGTCCTGACTTTC | CASSPAGAFSGANVLTF
few | TRBD1 | TRBJ2-7 | TRBV19 | TGTGCCAGTAGTCCCCGTCGGACAGGGATCCCCTACGAGCAGTACTTC | CASSPRRTGIPYEQYF
- | TRBD2 | TRBJ2-1 | TRBV28 | TGTGCCAGCAGTCTAGTCCCAAGCGGGAGGGTATACAATGAGCAGTTCTTC | CASSLVPSGRVYNEQFF
- | TRBD1 | TRBJ1-3 | TRBV9 | TGTGCCAGCAGCGGTGGACAGGGTCGGTCTGGAAACACCATATATTTT | CASSGGQGRSGNTIYF
- | - | TRBJ2-3 | TRBV27 | TGTGCCAGCAGCCGACTCGGGACTCAATCAGATACGCAGTATTTT | CASSRLGTQSDTQYF
- | TRBD2 | TRBJ2-3 | TRBV4-3 | TGCGCCAGCAGCCAAGATCCCGGACTAGCGAGGGCAGATACGCAGTATTTT | CASSQDPGLARADTQYF
- | - | TRBJ2-7 | TRBV7-2 | TGTGCCAGCAGCTTAGTTGGTTCCGGGTCCTACGAGCAGTACTTC | CASSLVGSGSYEQYF
- | TRBD1 | TRBJ1-2 | TRBV4-3 | TGCGCCAGCAGCCATGGGACAGTTCCTAACTATGGCTACACCTTC | CASSHGTVPNYGYTF
few | - | TRBJ2-7 | TRBV5-6 | TGTGCCAGCAGCTTGGACGGTTACGAGCAGTACTTC | CASSLDGYEQYF
- | - | TRBJ1-5 | TRBV2 | TGTGCCAGCAGTGCGTGGACACAAGATCAGCCCCAGCATTTT | CASSAWTQDQPQHF
- | - | TRBJ2-7 | TRBV27 | TGTGCCAGCAGTTCCCGACTCAGGGATAACTCCTACGAGCAGTACTTC | CASSSRLRDNSYEQYF
- | TRBD2 | TRBJ2-1 | TRBV7-8 | TGTGCCAGCAGTGGGGCGACTAGCGGTTACAATGAGCAGTTCTTC | CASSGATSGYNEQFF
- | TRBD1 | TRBJ1-5 | TRBV25-1 | TGTGCCAGCAGGGGGACAGGGGGCGATCAGCCCCAGCATTTT | CASRGTGGDQPQHF
- | TRBD2 | TRBJ2-1 | TRBV2 | TGTGCCAGCAAAAGGACTAGGGCGGCGTACAATGAGCAGTTCTTC | CASKRTRAAYNEQFF
- | TRBD1 | TRBJ2-1 | TRBV7-6 | TGTGCCAGCAGCCCGACAGGGGTCGCCTACAATGAGCAGTTCTTC | CASSPTGVAYNEQFF
once | - | TRBJ2-1 | TRBV15 | TGTGCCACCACGCGGGCCGACAATGAGCAGTTCTTC | CATTRADNEQFF
- | - | TRBJ1-1 | TRBV6-5 | TGTGCCAGCAGTTACTCGGGGGGGCCGGGGAACACTGAAGCTTTCTTT | CASSYSGGPGNTEAFF
- | - | TRBJ1-1 | TRBV25-1 | TGTGCCAGCAGTGAGGGGGGTCGTGAGAACACTGAAGCTTTCTTT | CASSEGGRENTEAFF
- | - | TRBJ1-1 | TRBV7-8 | TGTGCCTTCTGGAGACTAGGGACTGAAGCTTTCTTT | CAFWRLGTEAFF
once | - | TRBJ2-6 | TRBV28 | TGTGCCAGCAAATTAGAGACAACTGGGGCCAACGTCCTGACTTTC | CASKLETTGANVLTF
- | - | TRBJ1-5 | TRBV6-1 | TGTGCCAGCAGTGACAGGGATAGCAATCAGCCCCAGCATTTT | CASSDRDSNQPQHF
- | TRBD1 | TRBJ2-2 | TRBV2 | TGTGCCAGCAGTCCTGGGACAGGGCGCGGGGAGCTGTTTTTT | CASSPGTGRGELFF
- | TRBD2 | TRBJ2-1 | TRBV28 | TGTGCCAGCAGTTTTCGGCTAGCGGGACTTGTAAAAACCCCCTACAATGAGCAGTTCTTC | CASSFRLAGLVKTPYNEQFF
few | - | TRBJ2-1 | TRBV5-1 | TGCGCCAGCAGCTTGAAGATGAGGGGGTCCTACAATGAGCAGTTCTTC | CASSLKMRGSYNEQFF
- | - | TRBJ2-2 | TRBV27 | TGTGCCAGCAGTCCAAGGGGCAACACCGGGGAGCTGTTTTTT | CASSPRGNTGELFF
- | TRBD1 | TRBJ1-4 | TRBV5-1 | TGCGCCAGCAGCTTGGGAGAGTCGGGACAGGCCATCCCTCGAGCAACTAATGAAAAACTGTTTTTT | CASSLGESGQAIPRATNEKLFF
- | - | TRBJ2-7 | TRBV27 | TGTGCCAGCAGGAAAGGCCCGGGGTCCTACGAGCAGTACTTC | CASRKGPGSYEQYF
once | TRBD2 | TRBJ2-1 | TRBV25-1 | TGTGCCAGCAGTGAATGCGAGCGGGAGAGCAGGAATGAGCAGTTCTTC | CASSECERESRNEQFF
- | - | TRBJ2-7 | TRBV18 | TGTGCCAGCTCACCATACAGGGGGGGCGAGCAGTACTTC | CASSPYRGGEQYF
- | - | TRBJ2-5 | TRBV7-2 | TGTGCCACCCGAGGAGACCCACAAGAGACCCAGTACTTC | CATRGDPQETQYF
- | TRBD1 | TRBJ2-3 | TRBV28 | TGTGCCAGCAGTCCCACCGGACAGGGGGCTATTGGGCCGCCCCTGGGCTCTAGCACAGATACGCAGTATTTT | CASSPTGQGAIGPPLGSSTDTQYF